This T cell receptor beta chain was identified in a study of immune cell composition in non-small cell lung cancer. Worth noting for this clone: Its antigen is currently unknown.

Broader study findings: Top 10 clone scores and clonality were higher in squamous than adenocarcinoma.

TCRdb keeps only in-frame clones here, not all; method: immunoSEQ multiplex PCR. This sample carries around 11,000 clones, roughly 60% of them seen once, and the ten largest clones take 18%. The CDR3 totals 19 residues. CDR1 is ENHRY, CDR2 SYGVKD, per germline. Trimming took off 2 bases at V and 0 bases at J, with 21 bases between the two ends. V usage is TRBV10-3 and J usage is TRBJ2-3, with a weak D call TRBD1 (6 bases). This TCR was sampled from a human donor with non-small cell lung cancer. Source material: lung tumor tissue. The CDR3 DNA reads as TGTGCCATCAGTGAGCTTCCCAAACAGGGCGGATGGAGCACAGATACGCAGTATTTT. It encodes CAISELPKQGGWSTDTQYF.